The 3 T cell receptor beta chains given below trace back to one sample, sequenced in a study of early T cells in non-severe SARS-CoV-2 infection. Using its own MiXCR run on the 5' RACE reads, TCRdb lists one record per CDR3 protein. The sample yields about 63,000 distinct CDR3 sequences, 10% to 15% seen once. Sequenced sample: whole blood. These receptors originate from an adult who was a healthcare worker with PCR-confirmed SARS-CoV-2 infection or an uninfected control (not recorded which).

This clonotype was counted at least ten times. The chain recombines TRBV6-1 with TRBJ1-5, with D uncertain. Deletions cut 7 bases from V and 0 bases from J, with 19 bases between. Germline values: CDR1 MNHNS, CDR2 SASEGT. The CDR3 contains 17 residues. The CDR3 DNA reads as TGTGCCAGCACCACCGTCTTCACCCTGTATAGCAATCAGCCCCAGCATTTT. Its protein is CASTTVFTLYSNQPQHF.

The V gene is TRBV20-1, the J gene TRBJ1-5; weak D call: TRBD1 (5 bases). The ends were cut back, 2 bases at V and 4 bases at J, with 9 bases in the middle. This CDR3 region has 13 residues. Germline V gene lookup returns CDR1 DFQATT and CDR2 SNEGSKA (reference sequence). CDR3 nucleotide sequence: TGCAGTGCTAGACAGGGCGTGAATCAGCCCCAGCATTTT. Protein product: CSARQGVNQPQHF.

The chain combines TRBV6-1 with TRBJ2-7, with D perhaps matching TRBD1 (6 bases). The CDR3 has 14 amino acids. The V and J ends lost 4 bases and 2 bases respectively, with 12 bases between them. Germline assignment: CDR1 MNHNS and CDR2 SASEGT. The CDR3 coding sequence is TGTGCCAGCAGTGGACAGGAGTCCCCCTACGAGCAGTACTTC. It encodes CASSGQESPYEQYF.